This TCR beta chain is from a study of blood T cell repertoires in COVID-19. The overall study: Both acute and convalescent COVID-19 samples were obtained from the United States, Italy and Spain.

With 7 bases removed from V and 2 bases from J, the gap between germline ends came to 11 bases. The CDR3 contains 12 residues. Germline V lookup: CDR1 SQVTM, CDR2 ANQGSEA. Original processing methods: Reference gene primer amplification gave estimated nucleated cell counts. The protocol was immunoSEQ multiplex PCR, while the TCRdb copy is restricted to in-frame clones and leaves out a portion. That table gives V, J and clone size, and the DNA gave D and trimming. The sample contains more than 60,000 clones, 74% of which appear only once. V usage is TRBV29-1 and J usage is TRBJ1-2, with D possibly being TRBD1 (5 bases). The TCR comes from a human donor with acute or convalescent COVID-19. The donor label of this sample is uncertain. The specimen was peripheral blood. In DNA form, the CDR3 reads TGCAGCGCTTCCCGACAGAACTATGGCTACACCTTC. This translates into CSASRQNYGYTF. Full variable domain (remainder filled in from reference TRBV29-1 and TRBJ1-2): SAVISQKPSRDICQRGTSLTIQCQVDSQVTMMFWYRQQPGQSLTLIATANQGSEATYESGFVIDKFPISRPNLTFSTLTVSNMSPEDSSIYLCSASRQNYGYTFGSGTRLTVV.